This entry lists 5 T cell receptor beta chains sequenced from one sample in a study of T cells after yellow fever vaccination. Using its own MiXCR run on the 5' RACE reads, TCRdb lists one record per CDR3 protein. Of over 250,000 distinct CDR3 sequences in the sample, around 4.9% are singletons; the top ten hold 3% to 4%. The material sequenced was CD4+ T cells sorted from PBMCs, taken on the day of the yellow fever booster vaccination. Receptors were obtained from a man aged 18 to 35 who received the YFV17D yellow fever vaccine.

This clonotype was seen many times. This chain links TRBV11-2 with TRBJ1-3; D unresolved. From germline, CDR1 is SGHAT and CDR2 FQNNGV. The CDR3 has 14 amino acids. Trimming cost V 5 bases and J 0 bases, with 8 bases left between them. CDR3 region: CASSQSHSGNTIYF. In DNA, the CDR3 is TGTGCCAGCAGCCAGAGCCACTCTGGAAACACCATATATTTT.

A few counts support this clonotype. This chain connects TRBV6-4 to TRBJ1-2, with D possibly being TRBD1 (6 bases). CDR3 length equals 13 residues. The germline gives CDR1 MRHNA, CDR2 SNTAGT. Trimming took 6 bases from V and 7 from J, leaving 15 bases between them. This CDR3 is CASRRQDRCGYTF. The CDR3 DNA follows: TGTGCCAGCAGGAGACAGGATCGTTGTGGCTACACCTTC.

The sample holds a few counts of this clonotype. The chain combines TRBV24-1 with TRBJ2-5, with D maybe TRBD2 (5 bases). Germline-derived CDR1 and CDR2 are KGHDR and SFDVKD. V was cut by 5 bases and J by 7 bases, with 13 bases left in between. The CDR3 runs 13 residues. DNA of the CDR3: TGTGCCACCAGTGCAACCGCCGGAGGGACCCAGTACTTC. Amino acids: CATSATAGGTQYF.

The V and J genes are TRBV29-1 and TRBJ1-4; D unclear. This CDR3 region has 12 residues. V was trimmed by 7 bases and J by 5 bases, leaving 11 bases between them. Germline V gives CDR1 SQVTM, CDR2 ANQGSEA. Here the CDR3 reads CSAVMENEKLFF. CDR3 nucleotide sequence: TGCAGCGCGGTTATGGAGAATGAAAAACTGTTTTTT.

V is TRBV20-1 and J is TRBJ2-7, with TRBD2 matching over 11 bases. This CDR3 comprises 15 residues. V trimming: 1 base; J trimming: 4 bases; junction bases outside the gene matches: 6. Germline loops: CDR1 DFQATT, CDR2 SNEGSKA (reference sequence). CDR3 in amino acids: CSARVPSGGLYEQYF. In DNA form, the CDR3 reads TGCAGTGCTAGAGTGCCTAGCGGGGGGTTGTACGAGCAGTACTTC.